These 7 T cell receptor beta chains originate from one sample sequenced in a study of cytomegalovirus exposure and HLA in healthy donors. Both 60 Vbeta primers and 13 Jbeta primers went into the PCR. Sequencing was performed with immunoSEQ multiplex PCR; in TCRdb, only in-frame clones are kept and a portion is missing. Here the sample spans fewer than 85,000 clones, 72% being singletons. Material: PBMCs. The receptors come from a woman between 40 and 50 years old in good health and CMV-seropositive.

The J gene is TRBJ2-1, the V gene TRBV15; 10 bases agree with TRBD2. The CDR3 is 16 amino acids. Germline values: CDR1 LNHNV, CDR2 YYDKDF (reference sequence). J was trimmed by 8 bases and V by 5 bases; bases with no gene match: 12. CDR3 nucleotide sequence: TGTGCCACCAGCGTCCCACTAGCGGGAAAGGACTATGAGCAGTTCTTC. This encodes CATSVPLAGKDYEQFF.

The chain joins TRBV6-5 to TRBJ2-5; D gene ambiguous. The CDR3 extends over 13 amino acids. V lost 7 bases to trimming and J lost 0 bases, with 9 bases between them. The germline CDR1 and CDR2 sequences are MNHEY and SVGAGI. For the CDR3, the DNA is TGTGCCAGCACTGGGCTTGACCAAGAGACCCAGTACTTC. This gives the protein CASTGLDQETQYF.

The chain couples TRBV28 to TRBJ2-7; TRBD1 agrees at 8 bases. Germline CDR1 MDHEN, CDR2 SYDVKM. Trimming took 10 bases from V and 7 from J; bases not matched to a gene: 12. CDR3 size: 13 residues. This CDR3 is CAISTGGSREQYF. In DNA form, the CDR3 reads TGTGCCATTTCTACAGGGGGGTCGAGGGAGCAGTACTTC.

The CDR3 DNA reads as TGTGCCAGCAGTTTGGGACAGCTTAACTATGGCTACACCTTC. It codes for CASSLGQLNYGYTF. The chain has TRBV6-6 and TRBJ1-2; 7 nucleotides match TRBD1. The germline gives CDR1 MNHNY, CDR2 SVGAGI (reference sequence). The CDR3 length is 14 residues. Unmatched junction bases numbered 3, after V lost 4 bases and J lost 1 base.

This clone was seen only a few times. V usage is TRBV5-1 and J usage is TRBJ1-1; D is undetermined. The CDR3 has 15 amino acids. Germline assignment: CDR1 SGHRS and CDR2 YFSETQ. The V and J ends lost 0 bases and 1 base respectively, with 10 bases between them. CDR3 loop: CASSLEYTGNTEAFF. For the CDR3, the DNA is TGCGCCAGCAGCTTGGAGTACACGGGGAACACTGAAGCTTTCTTT. Based on the CDR3 plus reference TRBV5-1 and TRBJ1-1, the full variable domain is KAGVTQTPRYLIKTRGQQVTLSCSPISGHRSVSWYQQTPGQGLQFLFEYFSETQRNKGNFPGRFSGRQFSNSRSEMNVSTLELGDSALYLCASSLEYTGNTEAFFGQGTRLTVV.

The chain links TRBV5-4 to TRBJ2-1; TRBD2 is a possible D gene (6 bases). The germline V gene has CDR1 SGHNT and CDR2 YYREEE (reference sequence). The CDR3 totals 15 residues. V was pared by 0 bases and J by 5 bases, with 12 bases between. The CDR3 sequence: CASSLETAGNNEQFF. DNA of the CDR3: TGTGCCAGCAGCTTGGAGACGGCGGGAAACAATGAGCAGTTCTTC.

This sequence joins TRBV30 and TRBJ2-5, with 8 nucleotides matching TRBD2. The J call is in doubt because the DNA end fits TRBJ2-7 better. CDR1 and CDR2 from the germline V gene are GTSNPN and SVGIG (reference sequence). The CDR3 spans 14 residues. In DNA form, the CDR3 reads TGTGCCTGGAGTGTAGGTCGCGGGGGGAACGAGCAGTACTTC. Translating it yields CAWSVGRGGNEQYF.